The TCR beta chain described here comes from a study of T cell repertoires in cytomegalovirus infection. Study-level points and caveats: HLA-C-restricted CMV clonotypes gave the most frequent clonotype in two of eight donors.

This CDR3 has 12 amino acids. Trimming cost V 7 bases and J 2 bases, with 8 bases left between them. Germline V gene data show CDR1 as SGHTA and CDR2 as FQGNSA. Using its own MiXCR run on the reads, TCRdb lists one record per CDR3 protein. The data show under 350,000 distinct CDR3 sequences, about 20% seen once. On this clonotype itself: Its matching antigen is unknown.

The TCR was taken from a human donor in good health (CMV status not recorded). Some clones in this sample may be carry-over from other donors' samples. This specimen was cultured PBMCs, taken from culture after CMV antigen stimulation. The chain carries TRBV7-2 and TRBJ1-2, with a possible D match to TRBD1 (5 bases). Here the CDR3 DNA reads TGTGCCAGCAATCCAGGGAACTATGGCTACACCTTC. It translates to CASNPGNYGYTF.